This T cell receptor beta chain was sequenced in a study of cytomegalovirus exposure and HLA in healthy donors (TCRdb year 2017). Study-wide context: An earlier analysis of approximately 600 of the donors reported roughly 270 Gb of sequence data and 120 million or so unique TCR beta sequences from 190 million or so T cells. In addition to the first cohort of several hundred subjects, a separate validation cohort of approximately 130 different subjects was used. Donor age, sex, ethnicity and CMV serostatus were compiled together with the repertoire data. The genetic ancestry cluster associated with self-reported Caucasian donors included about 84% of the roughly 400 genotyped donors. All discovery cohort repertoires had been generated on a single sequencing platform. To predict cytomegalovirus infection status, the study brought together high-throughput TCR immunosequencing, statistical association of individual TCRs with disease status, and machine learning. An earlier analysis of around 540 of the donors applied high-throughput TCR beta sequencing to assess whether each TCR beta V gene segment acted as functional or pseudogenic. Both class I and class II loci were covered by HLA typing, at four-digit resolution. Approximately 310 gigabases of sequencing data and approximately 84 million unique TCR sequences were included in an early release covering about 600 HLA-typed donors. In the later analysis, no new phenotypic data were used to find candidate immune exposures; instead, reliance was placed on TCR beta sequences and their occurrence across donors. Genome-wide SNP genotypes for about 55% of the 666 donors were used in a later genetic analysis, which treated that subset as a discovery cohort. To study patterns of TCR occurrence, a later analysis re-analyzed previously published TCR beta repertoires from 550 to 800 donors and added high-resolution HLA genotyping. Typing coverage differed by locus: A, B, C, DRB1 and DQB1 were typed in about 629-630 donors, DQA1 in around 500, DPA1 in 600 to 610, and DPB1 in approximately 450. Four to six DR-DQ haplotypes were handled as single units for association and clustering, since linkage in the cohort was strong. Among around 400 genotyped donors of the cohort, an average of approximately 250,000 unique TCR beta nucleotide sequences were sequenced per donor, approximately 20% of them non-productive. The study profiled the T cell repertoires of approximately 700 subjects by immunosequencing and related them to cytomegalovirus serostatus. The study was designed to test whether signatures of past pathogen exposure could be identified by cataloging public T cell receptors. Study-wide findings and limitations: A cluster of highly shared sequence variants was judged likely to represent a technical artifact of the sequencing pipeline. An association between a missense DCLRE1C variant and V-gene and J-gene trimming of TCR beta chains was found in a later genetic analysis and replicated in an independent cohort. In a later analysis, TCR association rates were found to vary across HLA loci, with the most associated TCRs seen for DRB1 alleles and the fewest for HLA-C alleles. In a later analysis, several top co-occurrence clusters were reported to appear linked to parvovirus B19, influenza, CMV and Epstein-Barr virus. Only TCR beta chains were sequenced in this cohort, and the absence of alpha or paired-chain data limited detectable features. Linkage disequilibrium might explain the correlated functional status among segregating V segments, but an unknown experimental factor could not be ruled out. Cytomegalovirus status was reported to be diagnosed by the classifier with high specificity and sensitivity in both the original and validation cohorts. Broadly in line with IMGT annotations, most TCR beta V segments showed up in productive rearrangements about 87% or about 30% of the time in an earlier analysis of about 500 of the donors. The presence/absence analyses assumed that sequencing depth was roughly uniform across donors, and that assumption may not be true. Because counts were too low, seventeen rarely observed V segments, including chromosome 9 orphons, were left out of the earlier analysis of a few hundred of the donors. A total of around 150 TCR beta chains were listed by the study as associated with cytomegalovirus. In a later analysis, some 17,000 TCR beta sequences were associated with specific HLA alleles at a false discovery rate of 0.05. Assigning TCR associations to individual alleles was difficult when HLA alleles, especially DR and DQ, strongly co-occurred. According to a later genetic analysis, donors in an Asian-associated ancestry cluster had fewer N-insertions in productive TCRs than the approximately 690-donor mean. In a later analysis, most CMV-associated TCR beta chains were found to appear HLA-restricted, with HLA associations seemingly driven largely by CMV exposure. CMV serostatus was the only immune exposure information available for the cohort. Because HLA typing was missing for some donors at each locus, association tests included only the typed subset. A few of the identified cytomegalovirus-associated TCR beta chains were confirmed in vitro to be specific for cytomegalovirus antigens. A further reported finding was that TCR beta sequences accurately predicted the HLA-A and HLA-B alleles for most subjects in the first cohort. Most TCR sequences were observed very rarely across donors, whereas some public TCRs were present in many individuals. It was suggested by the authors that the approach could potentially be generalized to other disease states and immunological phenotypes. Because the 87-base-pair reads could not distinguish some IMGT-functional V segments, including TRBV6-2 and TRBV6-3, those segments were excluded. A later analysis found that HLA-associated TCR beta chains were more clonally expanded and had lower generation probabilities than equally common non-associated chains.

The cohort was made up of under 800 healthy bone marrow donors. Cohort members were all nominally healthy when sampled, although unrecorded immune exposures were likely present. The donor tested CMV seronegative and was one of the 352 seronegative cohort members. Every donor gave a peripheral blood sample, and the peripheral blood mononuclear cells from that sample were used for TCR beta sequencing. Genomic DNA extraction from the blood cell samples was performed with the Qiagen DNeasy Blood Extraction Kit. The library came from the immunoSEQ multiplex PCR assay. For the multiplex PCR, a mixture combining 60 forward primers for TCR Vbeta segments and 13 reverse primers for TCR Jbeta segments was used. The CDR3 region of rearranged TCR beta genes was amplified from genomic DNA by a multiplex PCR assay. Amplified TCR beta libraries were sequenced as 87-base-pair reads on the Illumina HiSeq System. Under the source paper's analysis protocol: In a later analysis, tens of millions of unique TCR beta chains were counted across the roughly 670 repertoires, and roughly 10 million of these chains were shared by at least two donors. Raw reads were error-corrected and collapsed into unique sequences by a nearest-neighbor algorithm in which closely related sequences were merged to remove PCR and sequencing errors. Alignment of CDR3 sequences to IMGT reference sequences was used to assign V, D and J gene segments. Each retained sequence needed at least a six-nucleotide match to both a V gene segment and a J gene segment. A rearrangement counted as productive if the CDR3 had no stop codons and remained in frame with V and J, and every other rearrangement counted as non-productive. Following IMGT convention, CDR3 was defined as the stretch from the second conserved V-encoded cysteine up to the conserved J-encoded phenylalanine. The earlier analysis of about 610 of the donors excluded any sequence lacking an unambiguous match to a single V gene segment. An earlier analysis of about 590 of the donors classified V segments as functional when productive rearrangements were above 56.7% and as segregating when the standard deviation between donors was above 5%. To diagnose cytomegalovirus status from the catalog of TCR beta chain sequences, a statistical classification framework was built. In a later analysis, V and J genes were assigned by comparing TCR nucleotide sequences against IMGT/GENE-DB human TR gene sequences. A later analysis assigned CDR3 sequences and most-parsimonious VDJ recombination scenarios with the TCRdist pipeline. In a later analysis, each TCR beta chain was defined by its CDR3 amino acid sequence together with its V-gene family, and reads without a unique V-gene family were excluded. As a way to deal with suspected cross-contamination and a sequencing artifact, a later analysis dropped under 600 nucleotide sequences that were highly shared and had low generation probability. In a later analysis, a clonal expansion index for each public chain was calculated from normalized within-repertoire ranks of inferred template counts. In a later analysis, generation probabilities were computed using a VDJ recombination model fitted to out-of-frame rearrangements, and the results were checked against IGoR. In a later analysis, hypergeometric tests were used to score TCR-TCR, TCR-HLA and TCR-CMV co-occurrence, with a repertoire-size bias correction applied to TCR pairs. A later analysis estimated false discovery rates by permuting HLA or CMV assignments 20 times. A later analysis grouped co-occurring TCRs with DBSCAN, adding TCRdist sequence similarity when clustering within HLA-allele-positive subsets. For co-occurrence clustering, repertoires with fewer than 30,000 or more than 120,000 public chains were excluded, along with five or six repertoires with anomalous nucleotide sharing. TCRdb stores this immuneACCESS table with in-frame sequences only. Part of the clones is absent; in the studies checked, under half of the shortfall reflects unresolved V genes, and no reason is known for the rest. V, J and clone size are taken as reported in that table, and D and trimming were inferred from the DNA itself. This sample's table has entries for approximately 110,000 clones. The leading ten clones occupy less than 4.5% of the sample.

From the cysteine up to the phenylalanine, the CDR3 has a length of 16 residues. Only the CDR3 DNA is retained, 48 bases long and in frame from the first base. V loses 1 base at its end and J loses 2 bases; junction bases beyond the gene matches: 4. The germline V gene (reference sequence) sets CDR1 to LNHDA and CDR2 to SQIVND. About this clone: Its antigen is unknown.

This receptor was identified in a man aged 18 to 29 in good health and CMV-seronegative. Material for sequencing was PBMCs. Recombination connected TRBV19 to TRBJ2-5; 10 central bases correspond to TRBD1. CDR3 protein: CASSIGGQGLQETQYF. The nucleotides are TGTGCCAGTAGTATAGGGGGACAGGGGCTACAAGAGACCCAGTACTTC.